These 18 T cell receptor beta chains share one sample of origin, sequenced in a study of CD8 T cells in ankylosing spondylitis (dated by TCRdb to 2016 to 2017). The library was obtained by 5' RACE. Sequencing was performed on an Illumina HiSeq 2500. The public sequencing data were trimmed at Q25 with fastp and processed into clonotypes with MiXCR by TCRdb, which kept only in-frame beta chains. Each entry merges the rows of one CDR3 protein and shows their most common DNA and genes. This sample has roughly 470,000 distinct CDR3 sequences in its table, and 25% to 30% of those were observed once. The ten largest clones add up to under 0.9% of the sample. These receptors lack a known antigen. Paper-wide results and their limitations: Blood from ankylosing spondylitis patients appeared to be characterized by a TCR beta motif made up of several highly homologous amino acid variants.

The sample was blood, either unsorted or a sorted T cell fraction (not recorded which). These receptors originate from a male donor with ankylosing spondylitis.

This clonotype was counted only a few times. This rearrangement joins TRBV12-3 or TRBV12-4 to TRBJ1-2; TRBD1 agrees at 8 bases. The trim removed 4 bases at V and 6 bases at J, leaving 10 bases unmatched. This CDR3 is built from 15 residues. The CDR3 DNA sequence: TGTGCCAGCAGTTCTAGCCCGGACAGGGCGCATGGCTACACCTTC. Its translation: CASSSSPDRAHGYTF.

In this sample, this clonotype turned up a few times. This sequence joins TRBV12-3 or TRBV12-4 and TRBJ2-5, with D maybe TRBD2 (5 bases). The germline V and J ends were trimmed by 0 bases and 2 bases, with 7 bases remaining between them. CDR3 length equals 14 residues. This chain's CDR3 is CASSLALAQETQYF. The CDR3 nucleotides read TGTGCCAGCAGTTTAGCGCTAGCACAAGAGACCCAGTACTTC.

The rearrangement joins TRBV12-3 or TRBV12-4 to TRBJ2-1; possible D gene TRBD1, 5 bases. V lost 4 bases to trimming and J lost 8 bases, with 21 bases between them. This CDR3 is 16 amino acids long. CDR3 bases: TGTGCCAGCAGTTCCCCCGTGGCCAGGGATCTGGATGAGCAGTTCTTC. It yields the protein CASSSPVARDLDEQFF.

The rearrangement joins TRBV7-8 to TRBJ2-1, with D maybe TRBD2 (5 bases). V was shortened by 5 bases and J by 1 base, with 12 bases between the two germline ends. Germline V gives CDR1 SGHVS, CDR2 FQNEAQ. The CDR3 runs 15 residues. The CDR3 sequence: CASSPPLGSYNEQFF. The DNA for the CDR3 is TGTGCCAGCAGCCCCCCACTAGGGTCCTACAATGAGCAGTTCTTC. Drawing the rest from reference TRBV7-8 and TRBJ2-1, the complete variable domain is GAGVSQSPRYKVAKRGQDVALRCDPISGHVSLFWYQQALGQGPEFLTYFQNEAQLDKSGLPSDRFFAERPEGSVSTLKIQRTQQEDSAVYLCASSPPLGSYNEQFFGPGTRLTVL.

The chain joins TRBV20-1 to TRBJ2-3; D is ambiguous. Trimming removed 1 base at V and 1 base at J, with 9 bases between. This CDR3 comprises 14 residues. Germline loops: CDR1 DFQATT, CDR2 SNEGSKA (reference sequence). The CDR3 is CSARAPLGTDTQYF. The CDR3 DNA reads TGCAGTGCTAGAGCCCCTCTGGGCACAGATACGCAGTATTTT.

This clonotype was seen repeatedly, ten times or more. The gene calls are TRBV3-1 and TRBJ2-4; D remains ambiguous. The CDR3 runs 14 residues. Germline V lookup: CDR1 LGHDT, CDR2 YNNKEL (reference sequence). The V end was cut by 3 bases, the J end by 5 bases, with 11 bases between. CDR3 coding DNA: TGTGCCAGCAGCCACAGGCTATTCGAAAACATTCAGTACTTC. It encodes CASSHRLFENIQYF.

In its sample, this clonotype was seen a few times. This rearrangement joins TRBV20-1 to TRBJ1-1, with a tentative D call TRBD1 (6 bases). The CDR3 is 15 residues long. V was pared by 0 bases and J by 3 bases, with 14 bases between. Germline assignment: CDR1 DFQATT and CDR2 SNEGSKA (reference sequence). The CDR3 is CSARDLLGGYTEAFF. CDR3 DNA sequence: TGCAGTGCTAGAGATCTCTTAGGGGGTTACACTGAAGCTTTCTTT.

There are a few counts of this clonotype. V gene TRBV10-3 combines with J gene TRBJ2-2; 8 positions agree with TRBD2. Germline V CDR1 and CDR2: ENHRY, SYGVKD. J was trimmed by 7 bases and V by 4 bases; bases with no gene match: 8. This CDR3 has 15 amino acids. The CDR3 sequence is CAISAGGRSDGELFF. The CDR3 DNA reads as TGTGCCATCAGTGCAGGCGGGAGGTCCGACGGGGAGCTGTTTTTT.

This clonotype turned up a few times. The rearrangement uses TRBV15 and TRBJ2-1, with D perhaps matching TRBD2 (5 bases). Trimming cost V 1 base and J 8 bases, with 9 bases left between them. There are 13 residues in the CDR3. Germline V lookup: CDR1 LNHNV, CDR2 YYDKDF (reference sequence). The CDR3 is CATSRALVDEQFF. The CDR3 region has the DNA TGTGCCACCAGCAGAGCACTAGTCGATGAGCAGTTCTTC.

V gene TRBV7-2 combines with J gene TRBJ2-1; 7 nucleotides agree with TRBD2. Germline V gene sequence: CDR1 SGHTA, CDR2 FQGNSA. Trimming took 5 bases from V and 0 from J; bases not matched to a gene: 10. The CDR3 spans 17 residues. The CDR3 spells CASSPIAAGSSYNEQFF. CDR3 nucleotide sequence: TGTGCCAGCAGCCCTATTGCAGCGGGGAGCTCCTACAATGAGCAGTTCTTC.

The J gene is TRBJ2-7, the V gene TRBV5-1, with 14 bases that match TRBD2. The CDR3 totals 15 residues. V lost 4 bases, J lost 4 bases, and 4 bases stayed unmatched. CDR1 and CDR2 (germline): SGHRS, YFSETQ. The CDR3 protein is CASSRGLAGAYEQYF. CDR3 coding DNA: TGCGCCAGCAGCCGGGGACTAGCGGGAGCATACGAGCAGTACTTC.

This clonotype occurred a few times. The chain uses TRBV12-3 or TRBV12-4 and TRBJ1-2; TRBD1 agrees at 7 bases. V trimming: 2 bases; J trimming: 6 bases; junction bases outside the gene matches: 9. This CDR3 spans 15 amino acids. This CDR3 is CASSLWGQILDGYTF. DNA for the CDR3: TGTGCCAGCAGTTTATGGGGACAGATATTAGATGGCTACACCTTC.

The chain uses TRBV5-1 and TRBJ1-6, with D tentatively TRBD1 (6 bases). The germline CDR1 and CDR2 sequences are SGHRS and YFSETQ. This CDR3 spans 15 amino acids. Trimming pared 4 bases from V and 5 bases from J, leaving 13 bases between. The CDR3 region is CASSPSGGHNSPLHF. CDR3 nucleotide sequence: TGCGCCAGCAGCCCGAGCGGGGGGCATAATTCACCCCTCCACTTT.

This clonotype showed up just a few times. The rearrangement joins TRBV20-1 to TRBJ2-1; no clear D. The germline CDR1 and CDR2 sequences are DFQATT and SNEGSKA (reference sequence). V was pared by 3 bases and J by 5 bases, with 11 bases between. CDR3 size: 13 residues. CDR3 sequence: CSASRQVDNEQFF. CDR3 DNA: TGCAGTGCTAGTCGGCAGGTGGACAATGAGCAGTTCTTC.

The gene calls are TRBV18 and TRBJ2-3; no definite D call. V lost 3 bases and J lost 1, with 8 bases in between. In germline, CDR1 is KGHSH, CDR2 LQKENI. The CDR3 contains 14 residues. The CDR3 is CASSPTSRTDTQYF. CDR3 DNA: TGTGCCAGCTCACCGACGTCCCGCACAGATACGCAGTATTTT.

This clonotype came up a few times. The chain uses TRBV29-1 and TRBJ2-1; D not certain. The CDR3 extends over 13 amino acids. Germline lookup yields CDR1 SQVTM and CDR2 ANQGSEA. V dropped 6 bases and J dropped 6 bases, with 15 bases sitting between them. The CDR3 here is CSVAMIAANEQFF. The CDR3 DNA is TGCAGCGTAGCCATGATAGCAGCCAATGAGCAGTTCTTC.

This clonotype has a handful of counts. This rearrangement joins TRBV29-1 to TRBJ2-5; D not certain. Trimming pared 3 bases from V and 5 bases from J, leaving 16 bases between. The CDR3 is 14 amino acids. CDR1 is SQVTM, CDR2 ANQGSEA, per germline. The CDR3 here is CSVDNFYLGETQYF. The CDR3 bases are TGCAGCGTTGATAACTTCTACCTGGGGGAGACCCAGTACTTC.

The V gene is TRBV2, the J gene TRBJ2-2, with 10 bases aligning to TRBD2. Germline CDR1 and CDR2: SNHLY and FYNNEI. With V trimmed by 6 bases and J by 7 bases, 8 bases remained unmatched. The CDR3 sequence is 15 residues long. CDR3 residues: CASRRAGGPDGELFF. In nucleotides, the CDR3 is TGTGCCAGCAGGAGAGCGGGAGGGCCGGACGGGGAGCTGTTTTTT.